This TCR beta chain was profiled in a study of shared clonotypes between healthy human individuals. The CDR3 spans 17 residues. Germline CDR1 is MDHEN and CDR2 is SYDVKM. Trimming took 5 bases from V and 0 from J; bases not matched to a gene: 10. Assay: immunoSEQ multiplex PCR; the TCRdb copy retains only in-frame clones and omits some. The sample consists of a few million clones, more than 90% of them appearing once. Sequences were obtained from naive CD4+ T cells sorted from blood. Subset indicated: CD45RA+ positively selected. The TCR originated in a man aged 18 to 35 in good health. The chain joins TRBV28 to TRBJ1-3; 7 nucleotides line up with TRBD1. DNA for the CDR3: TGTGCCAGCAGTCTACCACCGGGACAGAGCTCTGGAAACACCATATATTTT. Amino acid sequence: CASSLPPGQSSGNTIYF.